These T cell receptor beta chains were read from a single sample in a study of blood T cell repertoires in COVID-19. Sequenced by immunoSEQ multiplex PCR; TCRdb stores in-frame clones only, minus some. The table includes about 210,000 clones, roughly 90% detected once. Sequenced material: PBMCs or T cells enriched from blood (not recorded which). These receptor sequences come from a man between 18 and 35 years old with acute COVID-19. The CDR3 runs from the conserved cysteine through the conserved F or W. A D gene is named only where the DNA matches it firmly. Clone size, where shown, is once, few, many, or a class for clones that have expanded.

d_call j_call clone_size v_call cdr3_aa
- TRBJ1-4 - TRBV2 CASRQDSSNEKLFF
TRBD2 TRBJ2-3 - TRBV10-3 CAIRGGSSTDTQYF
- TRBJ1-4 - TRBV2 CASTRGIGGDEKLFF
TRBD1 TRBJ2-7 - TRBV7-6 CASSSDRGPYEQYF
TRBD1 TRBJ2-7 - TRBV7-6 CASSPRDRVDEQYF
- TRBJ2-3 - TRBV5-1 CASSGAGRDTQYF
TRBD1 TRBJ2-2 once TRBV6-2/TRBV6-3 CASTPRGQGDTGELFF
- TRBJ2-6 - TRBV2 CASSGDTGSGANVLTF
- TRBJ1-6 once TRBV6-4 CASSARDTNSPLHF
- TRBJ1-5 - TRBV27 CASSKFSDQPQHF
- TRBJ2-2 - TRBV6-5 CASSPTGMVGELFF
- TRBJ2-3 - TRBV25-1 CASSEFRGASTDTQYF
TRBD1 TRBJ2-6 - TRBV30 CAWDRGRVDTGANVLTF
- TRBJ1-1 - TRBV19 CASTHGVGWRAFF
TRBD2 TRBJ2-7 - TRBV5-4 CASSSRGGDYEQYF
- TRBJ1-2 once TRBV30 CAWSVFLRVANYGYTF
- TRBJ2-2 - TRBV29-1 CSPGGGKGELFF
- TRBJ1-1 - TRBV19 CARTRDTGVHTEAFF
- TRBJ2-7 many TRBV27 CASSVGLSYEQYF
TRBD1 TRBJ2-7 - TRBV28 CASGQGRYEQYF
TRBD2 TRBJ2-4 - TRBV28 CATGGLAGEDIQYF
- TRBJ1-2 - TRBV12-3/TRBV12-4 CASNGGGEEGYTF
TRBD1 TRBJ2-1 - TRBV3-1/TRBV3-2 CASSRRGQGVYNEQFF
- TRBJ2-7 - TRBV5-1 CASSWNRDSYEQYF
- TRBJ1-4 - TRBV14 CASSQVAGQNEKLFF
- TRBJ1-4 - TRBV28 CASRPGTPPVGKLFF
TRBD1 TRBJ2-7 - TRBV28 CASSPWRRGLSYSYEQYF
TRBD2 TRBJ2-7 - TRBV7-2 CASRPTGAGSYEQYF
- TRBJ1-4 once TRBV4-2 CASSQVLPIGDEKLFF
- TRBJ2-7 - TRBV11-2 CASSLRTVGYEQYF
- TRBJ2-7 - TRBV6-5 CASSWSPGSRSGEQYF